The next 25 T cell receptor beta chains were all read from a single sample in a study of T-cell memory formation after mild COVID-19. TCRdb passed the 5' RACE reads through MiXCR, listing each CDR3 protein once. In the table there are fewer than 300,000 distinct CDR3 sequences, roughly 18% of which are singletons. Sample: PBMCs or a T cell subset sorted from them (not recorded which). All receptors come from a man between 18 and 35 years old who had mild COVID-19 (a few samples of this study predate the infection). Cell type and time point are not known.

The chain combines TRBV10-1 with TRBJ2-3; possibly TRBD2 for D (6 bases). V lost 2 bases, J lost 3 bases, and 15 bases lay in between. This CDR3 is built from 16 residues. CDR1 WNHNN and CDR2 SYGVQD come from the germline V gene (reference sequence). As DNA, the CDR3 is TGCGCCAGCAGTGAGGACCGGGAGATGGGGACAGATACGCAGTATTTT. Protein sequence: CASSEDREMGTDTQYF.

V gene TRBV6-2 or TRBV6-3 combines with J gene TRBJ2-7, with D unresolved. Germline assignment: CDR1 MNHEY and CDR2 SVGEGT. V lost 2 bases and J 7 bases, leaving 12 bases between the germline ends. There are 13 residues in the CDR3. In DNA form, the CDR3 reads TGTGCCAGCAGTTACCTGGAGACCTTGGAGCAGTACGTC. Its protein product is CASSYLETLEQYV.

This clonotype was picked up many times. CDR3 region: CASSLTGGAGETQYF. The CDR3 coding sequence is TGTGCCAGCAGCTTAACCGGGGGGGCAGGAGAGACCCAGTACTTC. The V call is TRBV7-3, the J call TRBJ2-5; 8 nucleotides match TRBD2. Germline V gene sequence: CDR1 SGHTA, CDR2 FQGTGA. CDR3 length: 15 residues. J was trimmed by 4 bases and V by 0 bases; bases with no gene match: 4. The full variable domain, with the rest looked up from reference TRBV7-3 and TRBJ2-5, is GAGVSQTPSNKVTEKGKYVELRCDPISGHTALYWYRQSLGQGPEFLIYFQGTGAADDSGLPNDRFFAVRPEGSVSTLKIQRTERGDSAVYLCASSLTGGAGETQYFGPGTRLLVL.

The rearrangement uses TRBV10-1 and TRBJ2-3; D is unclear. V lost 3 bases and J lost 4, with 11 bases in between. The CDR3 contains 14 residues. Germline V gene data show CDR1 as WNHNN and CDR2 as SYGVQD (reference sequence). As DNA, the CDR3 is TGCGCCAGCAGTGAAACTACCGTAGCAGATACGCAGTATTTT. The encoded protein is CASSETTVADTQYF.

The chain recombines TRBV27 with TRBJ1-4, with D uncertain. V was trimmed by 6 bases and J by 4 bases, leaving 12 bases between them. Germline lookup yields CDR1 MNHEY and CDR2 SMNVEV (reference sequence). The CDR3 sequence is 14 residues long. The CDR3 DNA reads TGTGCCAGCAGCGATGATCGGTTTAATGAAAAACTGTTTTTT. Encoded protein: CASSDDRFNEKLFF.

This clonotype was seen a handful of times. The chain employs TRBV23-1 and TRBJ2-5; TRBD2 agrees at 13 bases. TRBV23-1 belongs to the ORF category, with a function that is uncertain. The CDR3 contains 19 residues. With 3 bases clipped from V and 7 bases from J, the junction kept 17 bases outside the gene matches. The CDR3 reads CASSQELAGGLRDRGTQYF. CDR3 DNA: TGCGCCAGCAGTCAGGAACTAGCGGGGGGGCTACGAGATCGGGGGACCCAGTACTTC.

As DNA, the CDR3 is TGTGCCAGCAGCCGCATCGGACGTACCTACCAAGAGACCCAGTACTTC. This sequence encodes CASSRIGRTYQETQYF. This chain links TRBV14 with TRBJ2-5; D not certain. With 4 bases removed from V and 0 bases from J, the gap between germline ends came to 15 bases. This CDR3 contains 16 residues. The germline V gene has CDR1 SGHDN and CDR2 FVKESK.

The chain combines TRBV29-1 with TRBJ2-2; perhaps TRBD1 as D (6 bases). V gave up 7 bases and J gave up 7 bases, with 13 bases separating them. Germline CDR1 and CDR2: SQVTM and ANQGSEA. CDR3 length equals 12 residues. CDR3 DNA: TGCAGCGCTACAGGGTGGGGCGGGGAGCTGTTTTTT. Translating gives CSATGWGGELFF.

V usage is TRBV6-6 and J usage is TRBJ1-5, with D possibly TRBD1 on 5 matching bases. The V end was cut by 3 bases, the J end by 6 bases, with 15 bases between. CDR3 size: 15 residues. Per the germline V gene, CDR1 is MNHNY and CDR2 is SVGAGI (reference sequence). The CDR3 region is CASSYAGPSGQPQHF. CDR3 bases: TGTGCCAGCAGTTATGCGGGACCCTCCGGTCAGCCCCAGCATTTT.

There are a few counts of this clonotype. The J gene is TRBJ2-2, the V gene TRBV10-3; D is possibly TRBD1 or TRBD2 (5 bases each). Trimming took off 3 bases at V and 0 bases at J, with 11 bases between the two ends. The length of the CDR3 is 16 residues. From germline, CDR1 is ENHRY and CDR2 SYGVKD. CDR3 sequence (DNA): TGTGCCATCAGTGACCGGGACGTAACGAACACCGGGGAGCTGTTTTTT. This translates into CAISDRDVTNTGELFF.

In its sample, this clonotype was seen many times. V and J are TRBV28 and TRBJ2-2, with no clear D. Trimming stripped 6 bases from V and 6 bases from J, with 11 bases between. Germline V gives CDR1 MDHEN, CDR2 SYDVKM. The CDR3 runs to 13 residues. The CDR3 here is CASSLRLSGELFF. In DNA, the CDR3 is TGTGCCAGCAGCCTCCGGTTATCCGGGGAGCTGTTTTTT.

This clonotype has more than one count but fewer than ten. This chain links TRBV15 with TRBJ1-2; D remains unclear. This CDR3 spans 14 amino acids. Deletions cut 0 bases from V and 3 bases from J, with 8 bases between. Germline lookup yields CDR1 LNHNV and CDR2 YYDKDF (reference sequence). The CDR3 loop reads CATSREGLDYGYTF. The CDR3 DNA follows: TGTGCCACCAGCAGAGAGGGCCTTGACTATGGCTACACCTTC.

V and J are TRBV15 and TRBJ1-1, with D possibly TRBD1 on 5 matching bases. This CDR3 has 13 amino acids. Germline V lookup: CDR1 LNHNV, CDR2 YYDKDF (reference sequence). Deletions cut 3 bases from V and 11 bases from J, with 16 bases between. The CDR3 bases are TGTGCCACCAGCAGTCGCCCCGGGACCTCCGCTTTCTTT. Translation: CATSSRPGTSAFF.

This chain links TRBV5-1 with TRBJ1-5; 12 nucleotides agree with TRBD1. The CDR3 covers 16 residues. J was trimmed by 5 bases and V by 2 bases; bases with no gene match: 5. CDR1 and CDR2 from the germline V gene are SGHRS and YFSETQ. The CDR3 here is CASSFSGTGGHQPQHF. The CDR3 DNA reads as TGCGCCAGCAGCTTTTCCGGGACAGGGGGCCATCAGCCCCAGCATTTT.

In its sample, this clonotype was seen a few times. CDR3 loop: CAISDAGTKTDTQYF. The CDR3 nucleotides read TGTGCCATCAGTGATGCAGGGACCAAAACAGATACGCAGTATTTT. V and J are TRBV10-3 and TRBJ2-3, with D perhaps being TRBD1 or TRBD2 (5 bases each). The V end was cut by 3 bases, the J end by 3 bases, with 13 bases between. CDR1 and CDR2 from the germline V gene are ENHRY and SYGVKD. The CDR3 sequence is 15 residues long.

The V call is TRBV6-2 or TRBV6-3, the J call TRBJ2-1; 7 bases fit TRBD1. V lost 5 bases, J lost 4 bases, and 5 bases stayed unmatched. This CDR3 contains 14 residues. CDR1 is MNHEY, CDR2 SVGEGT, per germline. The CDR3 DNA reads as TGTGCCAGCAGTCACAGGGGCGGATACAATGAGCAGTTCTTC. This codes for CASSHRGGYNEQFF.

The rearrangement uses TRBV6-5 and TRBJ1-2; 8 bases fit TRBD1. Germline-derived CDR1 and CDR2 are MNHEY and SVGAGI. Trimming took 2 bases from V and 7 from J; bases not matched to a gene: 12. This CDR3 has 16 amino acids. In DNA, the CDR3 is TGTGCCAGCAGTTACGGGGCGGACAGGGTTGGATCTGGCTACACCTTC. Encoded protein: CASSYGADRVGSGYTF.

This clonotype was picked up a small number of times. CDR3 in amino acids: CASSFGKIADTQYF. CDR3 DNA: TGTGCCAGCAGCTTTGGGAAAATCGCAGATACGCAGTATTTT. The rearrangement joins TRBV7-3 to TRBJ2-3; D gene ambiguous. The CDR3 has 14 amino acids. Germline CDR1 is SGHTA and CDR2 is FQGTGA. The germline V and J ends were trimmed by 3 bases and 4 bases, with 11 bases remaining between them.

This clonotype was found a few times. The gene calls are TRBV5-8 and TRBJ2-2, with D perhaps assigned TRBD1 or TRBD2 (5 bases each). Germline assignment: CDR1 SGHTS and CDR2 YDEGEE. The V end was cut by 3 bases, the J end by 0 bases, with 12 bases between. The CDR3 extends over 16 amino acids. CDR3 protein: CASSSRDGANTGELFF. CDR3 DNA: TGTGCCAGCAGCTCACGGGACGGAGCGAACACCGGGGAGCTGTTTTTT.

V is TRBV6-9 and J is TRBJ2-2, with 8 bases fitting TRBD1. Germline V gives CDR1 MNHGY, CDR2 SVAAGI. V lost 6 bases, J lost 3 bases, and 18 bases stayed unmatched. The CDR3 spans 19 residues. CDR3 in DNA: TGTGCCAGCAGCCATGACAGGGGCGTTGGAAATCTTGACACCGGGGAGCTGTTTTTT. Protein: CASSHDRGVGNLDTGELFF.

This sequence joins TRBV3-1 and TRBJ2-7; unclear D gene. Trimming removed 10 bases from V and 6 bases from J, with 16 bases in between. The length of the CDR3 is 12 residues. Per the germline V gene, CDR1 is LGHDT and CDR2 is YNNKEL (reference sequence). The CDR3, as DNA: TGTGCCACCCAAGTTGGGCAGAGCGAGCAGTACTTC. Its protein is CATQVGQSEQYF.

The table lists this clonotype with a few counts. The rearrangement links TRBV29-1 to TRBJ2-5; a possible D gene is TRBD1 (6 bases). This CDR3 region has 16 residues. Trimming cost V 1 base and J 3 bases, with 18 bases left between them. The germline CDR1 and CDR2 sequences are SQVTM and ANQGSEA. The CDR3 DNA sequence: TGCAGCGTTGAAGGCGCAACGTGGACAGCGAAAGAGACCCAGTACTTC. Translation: CSVEGATWTAKETQYF. Complete variable domain (other parts from reference TRBV29-1 and TRBJ2-5): SAVISQKPSRDICQRGTSLTIQCQVDSQVTMMFWYRQQPGQSLTLIATANQGSEATYESGFVIDKFPISRPNLTFSTLTVSNMSPEDSSIYLCSVEGATWTAKETQYFGPGTRLLVL.

This clonotype was picked up a small number of times. The chain is built from TRBV20-1 and TRBJ1-5; D might be TRBD1 (5 bases). V lost 0 bases and J lost 0, with 15 bases in between. Germline V lookup: CDR1 DFQATT, CDR2 SNEGSKA (reference sequence). CDR3 length equals 17 residues. The CDR3 loop is CSAREFGGIPSNQPQHF. CDR3 DNA sequence: TGCAGTGCTAGAGAGTTTGGGGGGATTCCTAGCAATCAGCCCCAGCATTTT.

This clonotype has a count of ten or more. V is TRBV5-1 and J is TRBJ2-2; 7 bases are a match to TRBD1. J gave up 4 bases and V 1 base, and 4 bases lay outside the gene matches. The CDR3 runs to 15 residues. CDR1 is SGHRS, CDR2 YFSETQ, per germline. The CDR3 sequence is CASSLRTGATGELFF. The CDR3 DNA reads as TGCGCCAGCAGCTTGAGGACAGGAGCCACCGGGGAGCTGTTTTTT.

This clonotype turned up a few times. V is TRBV10-3 and J is TRBJ1-5; D is possibly TRBD1 (5 bases). V shed 4 bases and J shed 4 bases, with 8 bases lying between them. CDR3 length: 13 amino acids. Germline assignment: CDR1 ENHRY and CDR2 SYGVKD. The CDR3: CAISGDGNQPQHF. The CDR3 bases are TGTGCCATCAGTGGGGACGGAAATCAGCCCCAGCATTTT.